This T cell receptor beta chain stems from a study of blood T cells in healthy people across ages. No fewer than 6 million PBMCs went into each sample. CDR1 MNHEY and CDR2 SVGEGT come from the germline V gene. CDR3 size: 15 residues. V lost 5 bases to trimming and J lost 5 bases; unmatched junction nucleotides: 8. About this clonotype itself: Its target is unknown.

The study, taken as a whole, reports: A conclusive naive versus antigen-experienced comparison was prevented by the unsorted PBMCs.

Alongside a J-beta primer mix, a sample-barcoded 5' primer served in a second PCR lasting about 7 to 12 cycles. Using its own MiXCR run on the 5' RACE reads, TCRdb lists one record per CDR3 protein. The sample lists hundreds of thousands of distinct CDR3 sequences, 20% to 30% occurring once. This sample also belongs to another study, concerning T cells of mothers and their children. This second study says: Per mother, over 9 million TCR beta CDR3 reads were obtained; per child, roughly 2.9 million. Biologically related mothers and children overlapped slightly more than unrelated pairs, a non-significant difference.

Sequencing was done on a sample of blood. V gene TRBV6-2 or TRBV6-3 combines with J gene TRBJ2-7, with 11 bases fitting TRBD2. The sequence derives from a boy between 10 and 17 years old in good health. The CDR3 DNA is TGTGCCAGCAGTCCAACTAGCGGGAGCTTGGACGAGCAGTACTTC. This gives the protein CASSPTSGSLDEQYF.